The 19 T cell receptor beta chains in this list originate from one sample, sequenced in a study of cytomegalovirus exposure and HLA in healthy donors. The PCR was carried out with 60 Vbeta primers and 13 Jbeta primers. Sequencing was performed with immunoSEQ multiplex PCR; in TCRdb, only in-frame clones are kept and a portion is missing. The repertoire has approximately 160,000 clones, about 75% of them found once; the top ten carry over 4%. What was sequenced was PBMCs. These receptors originate from a male donor in good health and CMV-seronegative.

This clone was seen more than once but under ten times. The rearrangement joins TRBV7-9 to TRBJ1-4, with 7 bases matching TRBD1. Trimming at V came to 1 base and at J to 3 bases, leaving 2 bases not matched to a gene. CDR1 SEHNR and CDR2 FQNEAQ come from the germline V gene (reference sequence). The CDR3 runs to 15 residues. CDR3 nucleotides: TGTGCCAGCAGCTTAGGGCAGGGGGCTAATGAAAAACTGTTTTTT. Translating it yields CASSLGQGANEKLFF.

This clone was seen a handful of times. The chain links TRBV5-5 to TRBJ1-2; D perhaps matches TRBD1 (6 bases). CDR3 size: 13 residues. V lost 5 bases to trimming and J lost 2 bases, with 10 bases between them. Germline assignment: CDR1 SGHKS and CDR2 YYEKEE (reference sequence). The CDR3 protein is CASRSDSNYGYTF. CDR3 nucleotides: TGTGCCAGCAGATCGGACAGCAACTATGGCTACACCTTC.

The rearrangement links TRBV9 to TRBJ2-5; 8 positions match TRBD2. CDR3 length: 13 amino acids. The V and J ends lost 6 bases and 5 bases, in that order; junction bases with no gene match: 6. The germline V gene has CDR1 SGDLS and CDR2 YYNGEE. The CDR3 coding sequence is TGTGCCAGCAACGGGGGGGCTGCCGAGACCCAGTACTTC. Translated: CASNGGAAETQYF.

The chain recombines TRBV4-1 with TRBJ1-1; TRBD1 aligns across 8 bases. After removal of 4 bases from V and 3 bases from J, the junction contained 4 bases not matched to a gene. The CDR3 is 14 amino acids. Germline V gives CDR1 MGHRA, CDR2 YSYEKL. CDR3 nucleotides: TGCGCCAGCAGCCCGACAGGGGTGGACACTGAAGCTTTCTTT. This encodes CASSPTGVDTEAFF.

This sequence joins TRBV6-6 and TRBJ1-1; TRBD1 aligns across 7 bases. The ends lost 5 bases at V and 7 bases at J; junction bases unmatched: 1. This CDR3 is 11 amino acids long. Germline lookup yields CDR1 MNHNY and CDR2 SVGAGI (reference sequence). Here the CDR3 reads CASSRQGEAFF. CDR3 nucleotides: TGTGCCAGCAGTCGACAGGGTGAAGCTTTCTTT.

The rearrangement joins TRBV5-1 to TRBJ1-2; TRBD1 matches at 8 bases. The V and J ends lost 4 bases and 4 bases, in that order; junction bases with no gene match: 6. Germline V gene data show CDR1 as SGHRS and CDR2 as YFSETQ. This CDR3 has 14 residues. The CDR3 region is CASSPDRDFYGYTF. The CDR3 DNA sequence: TGCGCCAGCAGCCCGGACAGGGATTTCTATGGCTACACCTTC.

The chain uses TRBV7-8 and TRBJ2-3; possible D gene TRBD2, 6 bases. The ends were cut back, 5 bases at V and 0 bases at J, with 15 bases in the middle. CDR3 length: 16 residues. From germline, CDR1 is SGHVS and CDR2 FQNEAQ. CDR3 region: CASSPNSGVSTDTQYF. DNA of the CDR3: TGTGCCAGCAGCCCTAATAGCGGAGTTAGCACAGATACGCAGTATTTT.

The V and J genes are TRBV27 and TRBJ2-1; D perhaps matches TRBD2 (6 bases). The CDR3 is 12 amino acids. Germline V gives CDR1 MNHEY, CDR2 SMNVEV (reference sequence). V was clipped by 6 bases and J by 15 bases, with 18 bases between them. The DNA for the CDR3 is TGTGCCAGCAGCCCAGGACCTTACGGGGGGTTCTTC. Its protein is CASSPGPYGGFF.

The rearrangement links TRBV7-9 to TRBJ1-5; D gene unclear. The CDR3 consists of 15 residues. Germline values: CDR1 SEHNR, CDR2 FQNEAQ (reference sequence). V was cut by 4 bases and J by 4 bases, with 14 bases left in between. CDR3 loop: CASSSGGSKNQPQHF. CDR3 nucleotides: TGTGCCAGCAGCTCTGGAGGGAGCAAGAATCAGCCCCAGCATTTT.

The chain couples TRBV6-1 to TRBJ1-6; perhaps TRBD1 as D (5 bases). This CDR3 contains 15 residues. Per the germline V gene, CDR1 is MNHNS and CDR2 is SASEGT. V shed 0 bases and J shed 9 bases, with 12 bases lying between them. The CDR3 is CASSEAGRVGSPLHF. The CDR3 region has the DNA TGTGCCAGCAGTGAAGCGGGCAGGGTGGGTTCACCCCTCCACTTT.

This clone was recorded a few times. V and J are TRBV5-6 and TRBJ2-3; TRBD2 matches 15 bases. V lost 3 bases to trimming and J lost 5 bases; unmatched junction nucleotides: 4. Germline V gene lookup returns CDR1 SGHDT and CDR2 YYEEEE. The CDR3 is 16 residues long. The CDR3 region has the DNA TGTGCCAGCAGCTCCGGACTAGCGGGGGGGATAGATACGCAGTATTTT. It translates to CASSSGLAGGIDTQYF.

The chain is built from TRBV5-6 and TRBJ1-2, with a possible D match to TRBD1 (5 bases). CDR1 is SGHDT and CDR2 is YYEEEE in the germline V gene. The CDR3 is 11 amino acids. V lost 4 bases, J lost 8 bases, and 9 bases lay in between. The DNA for the CDR3 is TGTGCCAGCAGCCTCAGGGTGGGCTACACCTTC. Translated: CASSLRVGYTF.

Worth noting for this clone: Other DNA variants within this sample encode the same CDR3. The chain couples TRBV18 to TRBJ1-1, with D unresolved. V shed 1 base and J shed 5 bases, with 5 bases lying between them. Per germline, CDR1 KGHSH and CDR2 LQKENI. The CDR3 length is 12 residues. Written as DNA, the CDR3 is TGTGCCAGCTCACCACGGGAGACTGAAGCTTTCTTT. Protein: CASSPRETEAFF.

The rearrangement uses TRBV6-6 and TRBJ2-2; 7 bases match TRBD1. The CDR3 totals 14 residues. J was trimmed by 3 bases and V by 4 bases; bases with no gene match: 2. Germline CDR1 reads MNHNY; CDR2 reads SVGAGI (reference sequence). CDR3 region: CASSSDRYTGELFF. The CDR3 DNA follows: TGTGCCAGCAGTTCGGACAGGTACACCGGGGAGCTGTTTTTT.

The chain couples TRBV7-9 to TRBJ2-7; 7 bases match TRBD2. The germline V gene encodes CDR1 SEHNR and CDR2 FQNEAQ (reference sequence). The CDR3 is made up of 14 amino acids. V trimming: 6 bases; J trimming: 3 bases; junction bases outside the gene matches: 8. The CDR3 DNA reads TGTGCCAGCAGTTCTAGCGGTGGATTCTACGAGCAGTACTTC. It is translated as CASSSSGGFYEQYF.

The chain has TRBV4-2 and TRBJ2-1, with D maybe TRBD1 (6 bases). The germline V gene has CDR1 LGHNA and CDR2 YNFKEQ. This CDR3 has 16 residues. V was pared by 4 bases and J by 5 bases, with 18 bases between. CDR3 residues: CASSREPGTQNNEQFF. The CDR3 nucleotides read TGTGCCAGCAGCCGGGAACCCGGGACACAAAACAATGAGCAGTTCTTC.

The V and J genes are TRBV7-6 and TRBJ1-2, with D possibly being TRBD1 (5 bases). Germline lookup yields CDR1 SGHVS and CDR2 FNYEAQ. The V and J ends lost 5 bases and 8 bases respectively, with 15 bases between them. There are 13 residues in the CDR3. In DNA form, the CDR3 reads TGTGCCAGCAGCCCCTCACCGACAGAGGGCTACACCTTC. Its protein is CASSPSPTEGYTF.

V and J are TRBV15 and TRBJ1-6; TRBD1 might be the D (5 bases). V lost 2 bases, J lost 5 bases, and 10 bases lay in between. CDR1 and CDR2 from the germline V gene are LNHNV and YYDKDF (reference sequence). This CDR3 has 15 amino acids. This CDR3 reads CATSRPGLNNSPLHF. In DNA form, the CDR3 reads TGTGCCACCAGCAGACCGGGACTGAATAATTCACCCCTCCACTTT.

The V and J genes are TRBV14 and TRBJ1-2, with D unresolved. The germline V gene has CDR1 SGHDN and CDR2 FVKESK. Trimming pared 0 bases from V and 8 bases from J, leaving 10 bases between. This CDR3 is built from 13 residues. The CDR3 DNA sequence: TGTGCCAGCAGCCAAGATCAAGTCCGGGGCTACACCTTC. Protein product: CASSQDQVRGYTF.